Listed below are T cell receptor beta chains from one sample, sequenced in a study of shared clonotypes between healthy human individuals. TCRdb's copy holds only in-frame clones and misses some; the assay was immunoSEQ multiplex PCR. The sample includes 640,000 or so clones, 60% to 80% of them seen just once. Sequenced input: memory CD4+ T cells sorted from blood. These receptors all come from a woman aged 30 to 39 in good health. The CDR3 runs from the conserved cysteine through the conserved F or W. D genes are given only for firm matches. Size tells how often a clone was seen (once, few, many) or the class of an expanded clone, and some rows leave it out.

>TRBV28|TRBJ2-1|-|-
TGTGCCAGCATTCTGACGCCCAGCTCCTACAATGAGCAGTTCTTC
CASILTPSSYNEQFF
>TRBV30|TRBJ2-7|-|few
TGTGCCTTGCGGGATAGGAACTACGAGCAGTACTTC
CALRDRNYEQYF
>TRBV7-7|TRBJ2-3|-|once
TGTGCCAGCAGCTTAGGAATCTACACAGATACGCAGTATTTT
CASSLGIYTDTQYF
>TRBV28|TRBJ2-7|TRBD1|many
TGTGCCAGCAGTCCCCGCCCGACAGGGATTTACGAGCAGTACTTC
CASSPRPTGIYEQYF
>TRBV9|TRBJ1-2|-|-
TGTGCCAGCAGCGTAGACGGGGACTATGGCTACACCTTC
CASSVDGDYGYTF
>TRBV18|TRBJ2-3|TRBD1|few
TGTGCCAGCTCACCAAGGACAGGGTTTCGCACAGATACGCAGTATTTT
CASSPRTGFRTDTQYF
>TRBV7-8|TRBJ2-2|-|-
TGTGCCAGCAGCTCTCGACAGGGCGGGGCTCCCGGGGAGCTGTTTTTT
CASSSRQGGAPGELFF
>TRBV5-1|TRBJ1-4|-|-
TGCGCCAGCAGCTTGGGTCATGGGAATGAAAAACTGTTTTTT
CASSLGHGNEKLFF
>TRBV19|TRBJ1-2|-|-
TGTGCCAGTAGTATCGGGACCGAGAACTATGGCTACACCTTC
CASSIGTENYGYTF
>TRBV7-9|TRBJ2-7|-|-
TGTGCCAGCAGCTTAGGGAATTACAGATCCCACTCCTACGAGCAGTACTTC
CASSLGNYRSHSYEQYF
>TRBV6-5|TRBJ2-3|-|-
TGTGCCAGCAGTTATGGGGCAGGGATCACAGATACGCAGTATTTT
CASSYGAGITDTQYF
>TRBV5-1|TRBJ2-3|-|-
TGCGCCAGCAGCTTGGGGGTCTTAGGCACAGATACGCAGTATTTT
CASSLGVLGTDTQYF
>TRBV10-3|TRBJ1-5|-|-
TGTGCCATCAGTGAGGGGCAGGTGAATCAGCCCCAGCATTTT
CAISEGQVNQPQHF
>TRBV19|TRBJ2-5|TRBD2|-
TGTGCCAGTAGTTCATACGGGACTAGCGAGAAAGAGACCCAGTACTTC
CASSSYGTSEKETQYF
>TRBV28|TRBJ2-7|-|-
TGTGCCAGCAGTTCCCCCCGGACGGGTGCCTCCTACGAGCAGTACTTC
CASSSPRTGASYEQYF
>TRBV7-9|TRBJ1-4|TRBD1|-
TGTGCCAGCAGCTCGGGACAGGGGGCTGAAAAACTGTTTTTT
CASSSGQGAEKLFF
>TRBV6-5|TRBJ2-1|TRBD2|few
TGTGCCAGCAGTCGGACTAGCGGCTACAATGAGCAGTTCTTC
CASSRTSGYNEQFF
>TRBV5-6|TRBJ1-1|-|-
TGTGCCAGCAGCTTGGATTGGGGGGCAGGGAGGGGCACTGAAGCTTTCTTT
CASSLDWGAGRGTEAFF
>TRBV28|TRBJ1-2|TRBD1|-
TGTGCCAGCAGACCGCCGCGGGGGGGACAGTTCTATGGCTACACCTTC
CASRPPRGGQFYGYTF
>TRBV6-5|TRBJ2-7|TRBD2|-
TGTGCCAGCAGTTACAAGACTAGCGATTTGCACGAGCAGTACTTC
CASSYKTSDLHEQYF
>TRBV13|TRBJ1-1|-|-
TGTGCCAGCAGCTGGGACTCCCTCGGTAAAGCTTTCTTT
CASSWDSLGKAFF
>TRBV21-1|TRBJ1-4|-|-
TGTGCCAGCAGCCTACCGGGACAGGGGGCAGGTGAAAAACTGTTTTTT
CASSLPGQGAGEKLFF
>TRBV5-1|TRBJ1-2|TRBD1|-
TGCGCCAGCAAAACTAACCCGACAGGGGACGGCTACACCTTC
CASKTNPTGDGYTF
>TRBV5-1|TRBJ2-7|TRBD1|-
TGCGCCAGCAGCTCCACACCAGGGGGTACCTACGAGCAGTACTTC
CASSSTPGGTYEQYF
>TRBV4-1|TRBJ2-7|-|-
TGCGCCAGCAGCCAAGCCAGCGGGACACCACCCTACGAGCAGTACTTC
CASSQASGTPPYEQYF
>TRBV10-3|TRBJ2-7|TRBD2|-
TGTGCCATCAGTGGGGGACTAGCACAGATCTACGAGCAGTACTTC
CAISGGLAQIYEQYF
>TRBV19|TRBJ2-7|TRBD1|-
TGTGCCAGTAGTCTAAGACAGGGATACTACGAGCAGTACTTC
CASSLRQGYYEQYF
>TRBV7-8|TRBJ2-7|-|-
TGTGCCAGCAGCACGAGGGACTACGAGCAGTACTTC
CASSTRDYEQYF
>TRBV19|TRBJ2-7|-|many
TGTGCCAGTAGTATAGATCTCACTACCAGGGGCTACGAGCAGTACTTC
CASSIDLTTRGYEQYF
>TRBV7-6|TRBJ2-2|-|-
TGTGCCAGCAGCTTGGTTCCTAACACCGGGGAGCTGTTTTTT
CASSLVPNTGELFF
>TRBV30|TRBJ2-3|TRBD2|few
TGTGCCGGAAAACCAGCGGGAGGGGTGAGAGATACGCAGTATTTT
CAGKPAGGVRDTQYF
>TRBV5-6|TRBJ2-7|TRBD2|-
TGTGCCAGCAGCCCCAGACTAGCGGGCACCTCCTACGAGCAGTACTTC
CASSPRLAGTSYEQYF
>TRBV5-1|TRBJ2-7|TRBD2|few
TGCGCCAGCAGCTTCCGACTAGCGGAGAGCTCCTACGAGCAGTACTTC
CASSFRLAESSYEQYF
>TRBV28|TRBJ2-5|TRBD1|-
TGTGCCAGCACCCAGAAACATTCAGGGGGCGGGAAGACCCAGTACTTC
CASTQKHSGGGKTQYF
>TRBV28|TRBJ1-5|-|-
TGTGCCAGCAGGGGAACGACAGAAAATCAGCCCCAGCATTTT
CASRGTTENQPQHF
>TRBV19|TRBJ2-1|-|-
TGTGCCAGTAGTATAGCAGCTTCCTACAATGAGCAGTTCTTC
CASSIAASYNEQFF
>TRBV4-1|TRBJ1-5|-|many
TGCGCCAGCAGCCAAGCCGGAGGGCAGCCCCAGCATTTT
CASSQAGGQPQHF
>TRBV28|TRBJ1-4|-|-
TGTGCCAGCGGATCAGGGTGGACCTCCGAAAAACTGTTTTTT
CASGSGWTSEKLFF
>TRBV18|TRBJ2-1|TRBD2|few
TGTGCCAGCACCCAGCGGGAGGGTGGGGATGAGCAGTTCTTC
CASTQREGGDEQFF
>TRBV7-2|TRBJ2-1|-|-
TGTGCCAGCAGCCAAGGGTCAGGGTTGTACAATGAGCAGTTCTTC
CASSQGSGLYNEQFF
>TRBV6-6|TRBJ2-5|-|once
TGTGCCAGCAGTTGGAGGGACGAAGAGACCCAGTACTTC
CASSWRDEETQYF